The 23 T cell receptor beta chains given below trace back to one sample, sequenced in a study of response to subunit inactivated influenza vaccine. A single record per CDR3 protein comes from TCRdb applying MiXCR to the RT-PCR reads. This sample has around 200,000 distinct CDR3 sequences, with approximately 15% found just once. Sequenced here: CD8+ T cells sorted from PBMCs, sampled roughly 5 days after vaccination. Source of these receptors: a man over 45 who received an inactivated influenza vaccine.

The V gene is TRBV5-4, the J gene TRBJ2-7; D ambiguous. V shed 0 bases and J shed 2 bases, with 12 bases lying between them. The CDR3 totals 15 residues. Germline V gene sequence: CDR1 SGHNT, CDR2 YYREEE (reference sequence). Here the CDR3 reads CASSLGQAPTYEQYF. CDR3 sequence (DNA): TGTGCCAGCAGCTTGGGGCAGGCGCCAACCTACGAGCAGTACTTC.

In its sample, this clonotype was seen many times. The rearrangement joins TRBV29-1 to TRBJ1-6, with 7 bases identical to TRBD1. V was pared by 7 bases and J by 7 bases, with 7 bases of the junction left unmatched. CDR1 and CDR2 from the germline V gene are SQVTM and ANQGSEA. The CDR3 has 13 amino acids. CDR3 sequence reads: CSANTGENSPLHF. The CDR3 DNA sequence: TGCAGCGCCAACACAGGGGAAAATTCACCCCTCCACTTT.

This clonotype was detected a few times. The chain has TRBV28 and TRBJ1-1; D is perhaps TRBD1 (5 bases). In germline, CDR1 is MDHEN, CDR2 SYDVKM. The CDR3 runs 14 residues. With 6 bases removed from V and 5 bases from J, the gap between germline ends came to 16 bases. The DNA of the CDR3 is TGTGCCAGCAGCAGGCGAGGGGCAGGAACTGAAGCTTTCTTT. It yields the protein CASSRRGAGTEAFF.

The chain has TRBV29-1 and TRBJ2-3; no reliable D call. CDR1 is SQVTM, CDR2 ANQGSEA, per germline. V was clipped by 0 bases and J by 8 bases, with 15 bases between them. The CDR3 runs to 14 residues. The CDR3 DNA follows: TGCAGCGTTGAAGATAGGCGGCACCCACCTACGCAGTATTTT. Amino acid sequence: CSVEDRRHPPTQYF.

The rearrangement joins TRBV27 to TRBJ2-7; 10 bases are shared with TRBD2. Per the germline V gene, CDR1 is MNHEY and CDR2 is SMNVEV (reference sequence). V lost 6 bases to trimming and J lost 2 bases; unmatched junction nucleotides: 7. The CDR3 is 15 amino acids. CDR3 DNA sequence: TGTGCCAGCAGGTTAACTAGCGGGGTTACCTACGAGCAGTACTTC. It encodes CASRLTSGVTYEQYF.

V and J are TRBV20-1 and TRBJ2-1, with unresolved D. Per germline, CDR1 DFQATT and CDR2 SNEGSKA (reference sequence). The germline V and J ends were trimmed by 0 bases and 0 bases, with 9 bases remaining between them. This CDR3 has 15 amino acids. The CDR3 protein is CSARDNSLSYNEQFF. The CDR3 coding sequence is TGCAGTGCTAGAGATAACAGTCTCTCCTACAATGAGCAGTTCTTC.

The chain carries TRBV3-1 and TRBJ2-1, with D unclear. The germline CDR1 and CDR2 sequences are LGHDT and YNNKEL (reference sequence). V was trimmed by 4 bases and J by 2 bases, leaving 9 bases between them. CDR3 length: 14 amino acids. The CDR3 is CASSLTRTYNEQFF. The CDR3 coding sequence is TGTGCCAGCAGCCTCACTCGCACCTACAATGAGCAGTTCTTC.

This clonotype showed up many times. The rearrangement joins TRBV28 to TRBJ2-6; D remains ambiguous. V shed 1 base and J shed 1 base, with 8 bases lying between them. The germline gives CDR1 MDHEN, CDR2 SYDVKM. This CDR3 spans 16 amino acids. CDR3 protein: CASSLSRRSGANVLTF. CDR3 in DNA: TGTGCCAGCAGTTTATCGCGACGGTCTGGGGCCAACGTCCTGACTTTC.

The V gene is TRBV30, the J gene TRBJ2-3, with 10 bases fitting TRBD2. J lost 2 bases, V lost 2 bases, and 7 bases had no gene match. Germline V gives CDR1 GTSNPN, CDR2 SVGIG (reference sequence). CDR3 length: 16 residues. This chain's CDR3 is CAWSQSGGVYTDTQYF. The CDR3 DNA follows: TGTGCCTGGAGTCAGAGCGGGGGGGTTTACACAGATACGCAGTATTTT.

The rearrangement links TRBV27 to TRBJ1-1; D not certain. Germline values: CDR1 MNHEY, CDR2 SMNVEV (reference sequence). The CDR3 consists of 14 residues. Trimming removed 6 bases at V and 0 bases at J, with 11 bases between. The CDR3 coding sequence is TGTGCCAGCAGAAGTACAGAGATGAACACTGAAGCTTTCTTT. Translating gives CASRSTEMNTEAFF.

The V and J genes are TRBV29-1 and TRBJ2-5; 7 nucleotides line up with TRBD2. The CDR3 extends over 14 amino acids. Germline V gene sequence: CDR1 SQVTM, CDR2 ANQGSEA. Unmatched junction bases numbered 6, after V lost 0 bases and J lost 5 bases. The CDR3 coding sequence is TGCAGCGTTGAAGATGGCGGGAGCGAGGAGACCCAGTACTTC. This translates into CSVEDGGSEETQYF.

This clonotype showed up many times. This chain connects TRBV7-9 to TRBJ2-3, with a possible D match to TRBD1 (5 bases). The germline CDR1 and CDR2 sequences are SEHNR and FQNEAQ (reference sequence). The CDR3 sequence is 15 residues long. Deletions cut 2 bases from V and 2 bases from J, with 11 bases between. The CDR3, as DNA: TGTGCCAGCAGCTTAAATCAGGGCCACACAGATACGCAGTATTTT. Its translation is CASSLNQGHTDTQYF.

The chain has TRBV15 and TRBJ2-7; a possible D gene is TRBD2 (5 bases). The germline V gene encodes CDR1 LNHNV and CDR2 YYDKDF (reference sequence). The CDR3 runs 15 residues. V dropped 0 bases and J dropped 0 bases, with 9 bases sitting between them. As DNA, the CDR3 is TGTGCCACCAGCAGAGAGCTGGGGAGCTCCTACGAGCAGTACTTC. Translated, it gives CATSRELGSSYEQYF.

In this sample, this clonotype turned up many times. This rearrangement joins TRBV4-1 to TRBJ1-2, with TRBD1 as a possible D gene (6 bases). Germline CDR1 reads MGHRA; CDR2 reads YSYEKL. The CDR3 covers 14 residues. V was clipped by 0 bases and J by 4 bases, with 9 bases between them. The CDR3 sequence is CASSQDTGIYGYTF. For the CDR3, the DNA is TGCGCCAGCAGCCAAGATACAGGGATCTATGGCTACACCTTC.

This chain connects TRBV12-3 or TRBV12-4 to TRBJ1-6; D is perhaps TRBD1 (6 bases). Trimming left V 5 bases short and J 9 bases short, with 14 bases between. The CDR3 loop spans 14 amino acids. Here the CDR3 reads CASSVGGMASPLHF. The CDR3 nucleotides read TGTGCCAGCAGTGTAGGGGGGATGGCTTCACCCCTCCACTTT.

In its sample, this clonotype was seen a few times. The chain carries TRBV27 and TRBJ2-2, with 9 nucleotides matching TRBD2. The CDR3 is 15 amino acids. Germline lookup yields CDR1 MNHEY and CDR2 SMNVEV (reference sequence). The trim removed 2 bases at V and 4 bases at J, leaving 2 bases unmatched. The DNA for the CDR3 is TGTGCCAGCAGTTTAGCGGGAGGGGGCACCGGGGAGCTGTTTTTT. Its protein is CASSLAGGGTGELFF.

The V call is TRBV4-3, the J call TRBJ2-2; D unclear. This CDR3 region has 15 residues. CDR1 and CDR2 (germline): LGHNA, YSLEER. Trimming removed 0 bases from V and 4 bases from J, with 9 bases in between. The DNA of the CDR3 is TGCGCCAGCAGCCAAGATGGAGACTTCACCGGGGAGCTGTTTTTT. Its protein is CASSQDGDFTGELFF.

This clonotype was counted only a few times. The chain employs TRBV29-1 and TRBJ2-7, with D perhaps assigned TRBD1 or TRBD2 (6 bases each). CDR3 length equals 12 residues. Germline V CDR1 and CDR2: SQVTM, ANQGSEA. Between the trimmed V and J ends, which lost 1 base and 7 bases, there was a span of 11 bases. As DNA, the CDR3 is TGCAGCGTTGAAGGGGGGGCCTTTGAGCAGTACTTC. It codes for CSVEGGAFEQYF.

This clonotype was recorded many times. The rearrangement joins TRBV4-2 to TRBJ2-3, with TRBD2 matching over 7 bases. This CDR3 is built from 16 residues. CDR1 is LGHNA, CDR2 YNFKEQ, per germline. Trimming took 1 base from V and 5 from J; bases not matched to a gene: 9. The CDR3 protein is CASSQAHGLVGDTQYF. Written as DNA, the CDR3 is TGTGCCAGCAGCCAAGCCCACGGACTAGTGGGAGATACGCAGTATTTT.

The rearrangement links TRBV6-2 or TRBV6-3 to TRBJ1-2; D is uncertain. There are 13 residues in the CDR3. Trimming shortened V by 0 bases and J by 5 bases, and 7 bases separated the two germline ends. CDR1 and CDR2 (germline): MNHEY, SVGEGT. The CDR3 protein is CASSYSGPYGYTF. The CDR3 DNA sequence: TGTGCCAGCAGTTACTCCGGACCTTATGGCTACACCTTC.

The CDR3 protein is CASSPDRGRGYTF. The CDR3 nucleotides are TGTGCCAGCAGCCCGGACAGGGGGAGAGGCTACACCTTC. The genes are TRBV27 and TRBJ1-2; 10 bases are shared with TRBD1. Per germline, CDR1 MNHEY and CDR2 SMNVEV (reference sequence). This CDR3 has 13 residues. J was trimmed by 8 bases and V by 6 bases; bases with no gene match: 6.

The table lists this clonotype with many counts. The chain carries TRBV4-1 and TRBJ2-7; D unclear. V was cut by 0 bases and J by 3 bases, with 9 bases left in between. The CDR3 consists of 14 residues. Germline CDR1 and CDR2: MGHRA and YSYEKL. The CDR3 bases are TGCGCCAGCAGCCAAGATCCGGGTTTCTACGAGCAGTACTTC. Amino acids: CASSQDPGFYEQYF.

This clonotype has just a few counts. The chain is built from TRBV4-3 and TRBJ2-2, with a possible D match to TRBD1 (6 bases). V lost 0 bases to trimming and J lost 5 bases, with 13 bases between them. The CDR3 is made up of 16 amino acids. The germline V gene encodes CDR1 LGHNA and CDR2 YSLEER. CDR3 DNA sequence: TGCGCCAGCAGCCAAGATCAGTACAGGGCGACCGGGGAGCTGTTTTTT. It is translated as CASSQDQYRATGELFF.